Listed here are 2 T cell receptor beta chains from one sample, sequenced in a study of blood T cell repertoires in COVID-19 (dated by TCRdb to between 2020 and 2021). The library was produced with the immunoSEQ multiplex PCR assay. This is the immuneACCESS table as TCRdb keeps it, with only in-frame sequences that have V and J called. A part of the clones is gone; compared with another copy, unresolved V genes explain less than half, and the rest is unexplained. This sample gives 30,000 to 40,000 clones in total; about 85% of them show up just once. About 3% of the sample comes from the top ten. The sample consisted of peripheral blood. These receptors came from a man in his 70s with COVID-19, enrolled during active disease.

This chain uses TRBV6-5 with TRBJ1-1; unclear D gene. V lost 5 bases and J 1 base, leaving 11 bases between the germline ends. The CDR3 totals 14 residues. The germline V gene encodes CDR1 MNHEY and CDR2 SVGAGI. Here the CDR3 reads CASSRNGGNTEAFF. CDR3 nucleotide sequence: TGTGCCAGCAGTAGGAACGGAGGGAACACTGAAGCTTTCTTT.

This sequence joins TRBV18 and TRBJ2-2; D perhaps matches TRBD2 (5 bases). Germline V gene sequence: CDR1 KGHSH, CDR2 LQKENI. V lost 2 bases and J 0 bases, leaving 10 bases between the germline ends. The CDR3 is 16 amino acids. The CDR3 sequence is CASSPSGFSNTGELFF. In DNA, the CDR3 is TGTGCCAGCTCACCAAGCGGCTTTTCGAACACCGGGGAGCTGTTTTTT.